These 27 T cell receptor beta chains share one sample of origin, sequenced in a study of T cell responses to AZD1222 COVID-19 vaccine. Sequenced by immunoSEQ multiplex PCR; TCRdb stores in-frame clones only, minus some. The sample has roughly 120,000 clones; about 85% are singletons. The sample was peripheral blood, taken on day 0 of AZD1222 vaccination. Receptors were obtained from an adult in good health.

The genes are TRBV14 and TRBJ1-1; unclear D gene. The CDR3 covers 13 residues. Trimming cost V 5 bases and J 2 bases, with 9 bases left between them. Per germline, CDR1 SGHDN and CDR2 FVKESK. This chain's CDR3 is CASSSLPNTEAFF. The CDR3 region has the DNA TGTGCCAGCAGCAGTCTCCCTAACACTGAAGCTTTCTTT.

The rearrangement joins TRBV6-4 to TRBJ1-2; TRBD1 is a possible D gene (6 bases). V was shortened by 6 bases and J by 4 bases, with 15 bases between the two germline ends. CDR3 length: 14 residues. The V gene's germline CDR1 is MRHNA and CDR2 SNTAGT. CDR3 region: CASSEGDSAYGYTF. Written as DNA, the CDR3 is TGTGCCAGCAGCGAGGGGGATTCCGCCTATGGCTACACCTTC.

This rearrangement joins TRBV30 to TRBJ2-7; possibly TRBD2 for D (6 bases). Trimming left V 2 bases short and J 4 bases short, with 15 bases between. Germline V gene data show CDR1 as GTSNPN and CDR2 as SVGIG (reference sequence). The CDR3 totals 14 residues. CDR3 amino acids: CAWSNGGSFYEQYF. The CDR3 DNA sequence: TGTGCCTGGAGTAATGGAGGGTCATTTTACGAGCAGTACTTC.

The chain joins TRBV3-1 (or the pseudogene TRBV3-2) to TRBJ1-3; 7 bases are a match to TRBD1. CDR1 LGHDT and CDR2 YNNKEL come from the germline V gene (reference sequence). CDR3 length equals 17 residues. With 6 bases clipped from V and 7 bases from J, the junction kept 18 bases outside the gene matches. In DNA form, the CDR3 reads TGTGCCAGCAGTAGGCAGTTCCGGGACAGAAGGTTGAACACCATATATTTT. Residues: CASSRQFRDRRLNTIYF.

The chain joins TRBV18 to TRBJ1-1, with D tentatively TRBD1 (5 bases). Between the trimmed V and J ends, which lost 5 bases and 5 bases, there was a span of 9 bases. CDR1 and CDR2 from the germline V gene are KGHSH and LQKENI. The CDR3 runs to 12 residues. The CDR3 protein is CASSGAGTEAFF. In nucleotides, the CDR3 is TGTGCCAGCTCAGGGGCGGGGACTGAAGCTTTCTTT.

V and J are TRBV19 and TRBJ2-1; D may be TRBD1 (6 bases). V dropped 9 bases and J dropped 6 bases, with 24 bases sitting between them. The CDR3 totals 16 residues. The V gene's germline CDR1 is LNHDA and CDR2 SQIVND (reference sequence). CDR3 sequence (DNA): TGTGCCAGCCAAACTCAAGGGCAGGGGAGTCTCAATGAGCAGTTCTTC. Amino acids: CASQTQGQGSLNEQFF.

This chain links TRBV2 with TRBJ2-3; D uncertain. Germline V gene lookup returns CDR1 SNHLY and CDR2 FYNNEI. The length of the CDR3 is 15 residues. The V and J ends lost 2 bases and 0 bases respectively, with 9 bases between them. The CDR3 spells CASSELGSSTDTQYF. Written as DNA, the CDR3 is TGTGCCAGCAGTGAATTGGGCAGTAGCACAGATACGCAGTATTTT.

A single count supports this clone. V and J are TRBV29-1 and TRBJ2-7, with a tentative D call TRBD1 (5 bases). Trimming shortened V by 5 bases and J by 5 bases, and 16 bases separated the two germline ends. CDR1 and CDR2 (germline): SQVTM, ANQGSEA. This CDR3 has 13 amino acids. The CDR3 bases are TGCAGCGTTTACCCCCAGGGAAGAGACGAGCAGTACTTC. This codes for CSVYPQGRDEQYF.

The chain joins TRBV10-3 to TRBJ1-5, with 9 bases identical to TRBD1. Germline CDR1 ENHRY, CDR2 SYGVKD. This CDR3 is built from 21 residues. The V segment lost 0 bases and the J segment 5 bases; nucleotides outside the gene matches: 20. The CDR3 coding sequence is TGTGCCATCAGTGAGTCGCCACCGGGGTGGGACAGGGAGATCGGCGATCAGCCCCAGCATTTT. Translation gives CAISESPPGWDREIGDQPQHF.

The genes are TRBV5-5 and TRBJ2-1; no reliable D call. The CDR3 runs to 10 residues. V dropped 8 bases and J dropped 8 bases, with 8 bases sitting between them. Germline-derived CDR1 and CDR2 are SGHKS and YYEKEE (reference sequence). The CDR3 DNA follows: TGTGCCAGTGTAGGCGATGAGCAGTTCTTC. Translation gives CASVGDEQFF.

This clone was detected only a few times. The CDR3 here is CASSLLASANTGELFF. CDR3 bases: TGTGCCAGCAGTTTGTTGGCTAGCGCGAACACCGGGGAGCTGTTTTTT. The chain carries TRBV27 and TRBJ2-2; weak D call: TRBD2 (6 bases). The CDR3 has 16 residues. Germline lookup yields CDR1 MNHEY and CDR2 SMNVEV (reference sequence). Trimming removed 3 bases at V and 0 bases at J, with 11 bases between.

The rearrangement joins TRBV25-1 to TRBJ2-7, with 7 bases lining up with TRBD1. Unmatched junction bases numbered 3, after V lost 2 bases and J lost 2 bases. CDR1 is MGHDK and CDR2 is SYGVNS in the germline V gene. The CDR3 extends over 14 amino acids. The CDR3 reads CASSEADRTYEQYF. The CDR3, as DNA: TGTGCCAGCAGTGAAGCGGACAGGACCTACGAGCAGTACTTC.

The CDR3, as DNA: TGCGCCAGCAGCTTTAGTCCCGGGACAGGATTGAGAAACACCATATATTTT. Its protein is CASSFSPGTGLRNTIYF. The rearrangement links TRBV5-1 to TRBJ1-3; 8 bases align to TRBD1. Germline trimming cut 2 bases from V and 5 bases from J; bases unmatched to any gene: 12. The CDR3 length is 17 residues. Germline V gives CDR1 SGHRS, CDR2 YFSETQ.

The chain recombines TRBV28 with TRBJ1-6; 8 nucleotides line up with TRBD1. Germline CDR1 reads MDHEN; CDR2 reads SYDVKM. There are 15 residues in the CDR3. The junction had 10 bases not matched to a gene; V was cut back by 5 bases and J by 10 bases. CDR3 nucleotide sequence: TGTGCCAGCAGTCCCTCCGGACAGGGCCGGTCACCCCTCCACTTT. This gives the protein CASSPSGQGRSPLHF.

The rearrangement joins TRBV9 to TRBJ1-2, with D possibly being TRBD1 (5 bases). This CDR3 spans 12 amino acids. Germline-derived CDR1 and CDR2 are SGDLS and YYNGEE. The V end lost 0 bases, the J end lost 12 bases, and 12 bases lay between the germline ends. In nucleotides, the CDR3 is TGTGCCAGCAGCGTAGAAGCGGGGGGTCACACCTTC. Translated: CASSVEAGGHTF.

The chain recombines TRBV5-4 with TRBJ1-6; D not resolved. V lost 0 bases and J 3 bases, leaving 4 bases between the germline ends. Germline V lookup: CDR1 SGHNT, CDR2 YYREEE (reference sequence). This CDR3 region has 14 residues. The CDR3: CASSLGSYNSPLHF. Here the CDR3 DNA reads TGTGCCAGCAGCTTGGGCAGCTATAATTCACCCCTCCACTTT.

The rearrangement joins TRBV18 to TRBJ1-4; 7 positions match TRBD1. CDR1 KGHSH and CDR2 LQKENI come from the germline V gene. The ends lost 3 bases at V and 0 bases at J; junction bases unmatched: 4. The CDR3 totals 16 residues. The CDR3 DNA sequence: TGTGCCAGCTCACCGGGACAGATTGCAACTAATGAAAAACTGTTTTTT. This codes for CASSPGQIATNEKLFF.

This clone was seen a few times. This chain connects TRBV27 to TRBJ2-7, with TRBD1 as a possible D gene (6 bases). CDR1 is MNHEY and CDR2 is SMNVEV in the germline V gene (reference sequence). The CDR3 runs 14 residues. The V and J ends lost 5 bases and 3 bases respectively, with 14 bases between them. The CDR3 bases are TGTGCCAGCAGTCCATCGACAGGACTCTACGAGCAGTACTTC. Protein: CASSPSTGLYEQYF.

This rearrangement joins TRBV19 to TRBJ1-3, with TRBD1 as a possible D gene (6 bases). V lost 9 bases to trimming and J lost 3 bases, with 18 bases between them. The length of the CDR3 is 15 residues. Germline V gene data show CDR1 as LNHDA and CDR2 as SQIVND (reference sequence). The CDR3 is CASRDGGLGGNTIYF. The CDR3 DNA follows: TGTGCCAGCCGAGACGGGGGGCTTGGTGGAAACACCATATATTTT.

The rearrangement uses TRBV6-5 and TRBJ2-3; the D gene is possibly TRBD2 (6 bases). The CDR3 is 15 amino acids. V lost 0 bases and J lost 7, with 14 bases in between. CDR1 is MNHEY and CDR2 is SVGAGI in the germline V gene. CDR3 bases: TGTGCCAGCAGTTACTCGTGGGACTCCACCTATACGCAGTATTTT. This codes for CASSYSWDSTYTQYF.

The gene calls are TRBV6-5 and TRBJ1-2; TRBD1 agrees at 7 bases. Looked up from germline, CDR1 is MNHEY and CDR2 is SVGAGI. There are 12 residues in the CDR3. With 6 bases clipped from V and 8 bases from J, the junction kept 6 bases outside the gene matches. CDR3 sequence (DNA): TGTGCCAGCAGGAAGGGGGCGCTCGGCTACACCTTC. It codes for CASRKGALGYTF.

This rearrangement joins TRBV6-1 to TRBJ1-1; D call uncertain. CDR1 and CDR2 from the germline V gene are MNHNS and SASEGT. This CDR3 is built from 13 residues. With 0 bases removed from V and 3 bases from J, the gap between germline ends came to 5 bases. The CDR3 bases are TGTGCCAGCAGTGAAGCGTTCCACACTGAAGCTTTCTTT. This codes for CASSEAFHTEAFF.

V gene TRBV4-1 combines with J gene TRBJ2-7, with D perhaps matching TRBD1 or TRBD2 (5 bases each). Germline CDR1 is MGHRA and CDR2 is YSYEKL. This CDR3 spans 15 amino acids. Trimming removed 1 base from V and 2 bases from J, with 12 bases in between. The CDR3: CASSQGGPPAYEQYF. In nucleotides, the CDR3 is TGCGCCAGCAGCCAAGGGGGACCTCCCGCCTACGAGCAGTACTTC.

The chain uses TRBV7-8 and TRBJ2-3, with D possibly matching TRBD2 (5 bases). The CDR3 consists of 15 residues. CDR1 is SGHVS, CDR2 FQNEAQ, per germline. V was shortened by 4 bases and J by 4 bases, with 15 bases between the two germline ends. CDR3 region: CASSSHRLAPDTQYF. In DNA, the CDR3 is TGTGCCAGCAGCTCTCACCGGCTAGCCCCAGATACGCAGTATTTT.

The chain recombines TRBV30 with TRBJ1-6; no definite D call. The CDR3 has 13 residues. Germline-derived CDR1 and CDR2 are GTSNPN and SVGIG (reference sequence). V lost 3 bases to trimming and J lost 7 bases, with 10 bases between them. This CDR3 is CAWRRHENSPLHF. CDR3 nucleotides: TGTGCCTGGAGGAGACACGAAAATTCACCCCTCCACTTT.

The table lists this clone with a count of one. The J gene is TRBJ2-1, the V gene TRBV23-1, with 8 bases identical to TRBD1. TRBV23-1 is flagged as an ORF with uncertain function. The CDR3 has 16 residues. V lost 1 base to trimming and J lost 3 bases; unmatched junction nucleotides: 5. The CDR3 nucleotides are TGCGCCAGCAGTCAATACAAACAGGGGGGCTACAATGAGCAGTTCTTC. Protein product: CASSQYKQGGYNEQFF.

The rearrangement uses TRBV5-6 and TRBJ2-5; the match to TRBD2 covers 8 bases. After removal of 0 bases from V and 1 base from J, the junction contained 2 bases not matched to a gene. This CDR3 has 15 residues. The germline V gene encodes CDR1 SGHDT and CDR2 YYEEEE. The DNA for the CDR3 is TGTGCCAGCAGCTTGGGCGGGGGGCTCCAAGAGACCCAGTACTTC. It translates to CASSLGGGLQETQYF.